Listed below are T cell receptor beta chains from one sample, sequenced in a study of shared clonotypes between healthy human individuals. TCRdb's copy holds only in-frame clones and misses some; the assay was immunoSEQ multiplex PCR. The top ten clones hold 11% of a sample with about 230,000 clones, just over 65% of them seen once. Sequenced input: memory CD4+ T cells sorted from blood. All receptors derive from a man aged 30 to 45 in good health. Both conserved end residues are part of each CDR3. The order of the fields is D gene, V gene, J gene, clone size, CDR3 protein, CDR3 DNA. D genes are given only for firm matches. The size entry is marked missing in some rows and otherwise reads once, few, many or a size class.

D: TRBD2; V: TRBV27; J: TRBJ2-7; size: -; CDR3: CASSNSGRTNEQYF; DNA: TGTGCCAGCAGTAATAGCGGGAGGACCAACGAGCAGTACTTC
D: -; V: TRBV25-1; J: TRBJ1-3; size: -; CDR3: CASSEYSVSGNTIYF; DNA: TGTGCCAGCAGTGAATACTCCGTCTCTGGAAACACCATATATTTT
D: TRBD2; V: TRBV7-2; J: TRBJ2-1; size: -; CDR3: CASSLGAGGDNEQFF; DNA: TGTGCCAGCAGCTTAGGGGCGGGAGGGGACAATGAGCAGTTCTTC
D: -; V: TRBV29-1; J: TRBJ2-7; size: -; CDR3: CSVEDLGYEQYF; DNA: TGCAGCGTTGAAGACCTTGGGTACGAGCAGTACTTC
D: -; V: TRBV2; J: TRBJ2-7; size: -; CDR3: CASSERGGRVYEQYF; DNA: TGTGCCAGCAGTGAAAGGGGGGGCAGGGTCTACGAGCAGTACTTC
D: -; V: TRBV28; J: TRBJ2-7; size: -; CDR3: CASTPAGSASYEQYF; DNA: TGTGCCAGCACCCCCGCAGGCTCGGCCTCCTACGAGCAGTACTTC
D: -; V: TRBV11-2; J: TRBJ1-2; size: few; CDR3: CASSALTGFGYTF; DNA: TGTGCCAGCAGCGCACTAACAGGGTTCGGCTACACCTTC
D: -; V: TRBV19; J: TRBJ2-2; size: -; CDR3: CASRRLNTGELFF; DNA: TGTGCCAGTAGAAGGCTCAACACCGGGGAGCTGTTTTTT
D: -; V: TRBV28; J: TRBJ1-5; size: -; CDR3: CASSAPKTGPLGNQPQHF; DNA: TGTGCCAGCAGTGCCCCTAAGACAGGCCCTTTAGGCAATCAGCCCCAGCATTTT
D: -; V: TRBV28; J: TRBJ2-3; size: -; CDR3: CATSLWSEQYF; DNA: TGTGCCACCTCCCTTTGGAGCGAGCAGTATTTT
D: -; V: TRBV2; J: TRBJ1-5; size: -; CDR3: CASTLGGLVNQPQHF; DNA: TGTGCCAGCACCCTGGGGGGGTTGGTCAATCAGCCCCAGCATTTT
D: TRBD2; V: TRBV5-4; J: TRBJ2-1; size: -; CDR3: CASSERTSGSSYNEQFF; DNA: TGTGCCAGCAGCGAAAGGACTAGCGGCAGCTCCTACAATGAGCAGTTCTTC
D: -; V: TRBV5-4; J: TRBJ2-1; size: -; CDR3: CASSLLNNEQFF; DNA: TGTGCCAGCAGCCTTCTCAACAATGAGCAGTTCTTC
D: -; V: TRBV7-9; J: TRBJ2-7; size: -; CDR3: CASSLRAAYEQYF; DNA: TGTGCCAGCAGCTTGAGGGCAGCCTACGAGCAGTACTTC
D: -; V: TRBV5-1; J: TRBJ2-2; size: -; CDR3: CASSLAGMNTGELFF; DNA: TGCGCCAGCAGCTTGGCGGGGATGAACACCGGGGAGCTGTTTTTT